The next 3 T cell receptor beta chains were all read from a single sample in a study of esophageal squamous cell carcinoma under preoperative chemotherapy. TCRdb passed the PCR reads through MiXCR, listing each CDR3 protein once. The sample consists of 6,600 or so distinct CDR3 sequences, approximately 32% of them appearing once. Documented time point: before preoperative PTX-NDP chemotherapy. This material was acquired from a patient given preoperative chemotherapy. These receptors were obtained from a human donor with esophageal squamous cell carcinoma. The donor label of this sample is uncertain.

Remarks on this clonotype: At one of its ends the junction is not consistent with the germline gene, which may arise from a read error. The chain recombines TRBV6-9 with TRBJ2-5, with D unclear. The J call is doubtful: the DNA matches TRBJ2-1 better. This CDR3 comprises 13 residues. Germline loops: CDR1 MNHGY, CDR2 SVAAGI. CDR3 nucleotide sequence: TGTGCCCGCAGTAATCTTGGGCAAGAGACCCAGTTCTTC. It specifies CARSNLGQETQFF.

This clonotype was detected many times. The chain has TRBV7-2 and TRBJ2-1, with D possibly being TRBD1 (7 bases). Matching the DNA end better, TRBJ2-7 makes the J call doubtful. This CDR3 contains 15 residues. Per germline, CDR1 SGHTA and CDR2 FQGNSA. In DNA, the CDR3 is TGTGCCAGCAGCCAGGGGGGCCTCAAGTACAATGAGCAGTACTTC. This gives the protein CASSQGGLKYNEQYF.

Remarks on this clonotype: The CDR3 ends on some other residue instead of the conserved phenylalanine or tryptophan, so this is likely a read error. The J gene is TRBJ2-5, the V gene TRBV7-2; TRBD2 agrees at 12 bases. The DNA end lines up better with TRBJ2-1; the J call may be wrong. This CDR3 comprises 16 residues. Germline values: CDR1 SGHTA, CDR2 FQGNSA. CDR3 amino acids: CAGRLAASGRAREQFC. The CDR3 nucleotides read TGTGCCGGCAGGTTAGCGGCTAGCGGGAGGGCCCGTGAGCAGTTCTGC.